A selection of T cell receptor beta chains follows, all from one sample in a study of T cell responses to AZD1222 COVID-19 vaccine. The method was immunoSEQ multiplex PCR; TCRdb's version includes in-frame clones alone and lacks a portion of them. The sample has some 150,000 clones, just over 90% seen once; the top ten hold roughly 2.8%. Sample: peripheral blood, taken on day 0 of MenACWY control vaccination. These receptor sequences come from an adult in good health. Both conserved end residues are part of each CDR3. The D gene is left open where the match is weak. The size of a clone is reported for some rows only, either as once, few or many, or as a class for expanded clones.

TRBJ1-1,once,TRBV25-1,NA,TGTGCCAGCAGTGAGGGGGCGGAGAACACTGAAGCTTTCTTT,CASSEGAENTEAFF
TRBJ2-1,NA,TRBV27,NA,TGTGCCAGCAGTCCCAGACTACTCAGTCAGTATGAGCAGTTCTTC,CASSPRLLSQYEQFF
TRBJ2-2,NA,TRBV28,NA,TGTGCCAGCAGGCCCGACAGCACCGGGGAGCTGTTTTTT,CASRPDSTGELFF
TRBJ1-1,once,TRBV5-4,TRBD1,TGTGCCAGCAGAGTTACAGGGGGTAGGGCTGAAGCTTTCTTT,CASRVTGGRAEAFF
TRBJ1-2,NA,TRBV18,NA,TGTGCCAGCTCACCTTTAGTAGACACCGACTATGGCTACACCTTC,CASSPLVDTDYGYTF
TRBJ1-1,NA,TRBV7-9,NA,TGTGCTCTAGGGGGGCCCAACACTGAAGCTTTCTTT,CALGGPNTEAFF
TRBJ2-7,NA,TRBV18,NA,TGTGCCAGCTCACCAGGGTGGGGCTCCTACGAGCAGTACTTC,CASSPGWGSYEQYF
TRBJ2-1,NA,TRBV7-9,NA,TGTGCCAGCAGCTTTGAGGGCTGGGGCAATGAGCAGTTCTTC,CASSFEGWGNEQFF
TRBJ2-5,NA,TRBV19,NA,TGTGCCAGTAGTATAGATCGAGGGCTCCAAGAGACCCAGTACTTC,CASSIDRGLQETQYF
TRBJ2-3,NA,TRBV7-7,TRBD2,TGTGCTAGCAGCTTATCCGGGGGGAGCACAGATACGCAGTATTTT,CASSLSGGSTDTQYF
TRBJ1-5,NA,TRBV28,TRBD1,TGTGCCAGCAGTCCAGGGGGCCAGGGCAATCAGCCCCAGCATTTT,CASSPGGQGNQPQHF
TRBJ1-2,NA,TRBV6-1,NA,TGTGCCAGCAGTGATGGGGGAGGCGACTATGGCTACACCTTC,CASSDGGGDYGYTF
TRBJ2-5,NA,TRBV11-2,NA,TGTGCCAGCAGCTCCCCAGGGTTTGGGGAGACCCAGTACTTC,CASSSPGFGETQYF
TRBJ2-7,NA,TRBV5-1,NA,TGCGCCAGCAGCTTGAGGGGAGCCGACTCCTACGAGCAGTACTTC,CASSLRGADSYEQYF
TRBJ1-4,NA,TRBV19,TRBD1,TGTGCCAGTAGTGACGGACAGGGAGTTGAAAAACTGTTTTTT,CASSDGQGVEKLFF
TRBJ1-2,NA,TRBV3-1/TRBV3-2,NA,TGTGCCAGCAGCCAAGTCAGGGGTGGCGGCTACACCTTC,CASSQVRGGGYTF
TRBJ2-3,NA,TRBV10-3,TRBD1,TGTGCCACCGGGACAGGGGGCACAGATACGCAGTATTTT,CATGTGGTDTQYF
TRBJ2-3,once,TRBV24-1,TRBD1,TGTGCCACCAGTGATGACAGGGTGGGGGGCACAGATACGCAGTATTTT,CATSDDRVGGTDTQYF
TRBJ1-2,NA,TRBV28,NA,TGTGCCAGCAGTTCAACGACCGCGGACTCAGACTATGGCTACACCTTC,CASSSTTADSDYGYTF
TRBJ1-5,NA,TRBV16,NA,TGTGCCAGCAGCCAATCGGTCCCTGGCAATAGCAATCAGCCCCAGCATTTT,CASSQSVPGNSNQPQHF
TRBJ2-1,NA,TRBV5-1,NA,TGCGCCAGCAGCCCGGCTGGGGGCAATGAGCAGTTCTTC,CASSPAGGNEQFF
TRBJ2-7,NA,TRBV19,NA,TGTGCCAGTAGGACTCACCCCCTGAACAGCTACGAGCAGTACTTC,CASRTHPLNSYEQYF
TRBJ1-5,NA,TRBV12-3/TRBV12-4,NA,TGTGCCAGCAGTTTTGGGGCGCGCCAGCCCCAGCATTTT,CASSFGARQPQHF
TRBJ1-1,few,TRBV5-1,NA,TGCGCCAGCAGCTTCGGCACTGAAGCTTTCTTT,CASSFGTEAFF
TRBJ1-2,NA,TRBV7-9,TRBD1,TGTGCCAGCAGCTTAGAAGGACAGGAAAACAACTATGGCTACACCTTC,CASSLEGQENNYGYTF
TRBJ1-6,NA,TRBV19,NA,TGTGCCAGTAGTATGGGTTACGGGGCTTCCTATAATTCACCCCTCCACTTT,CASSMGYGASYNSPLHF
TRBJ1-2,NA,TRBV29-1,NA,TGCAGCGTTGGATTAGGACTTAACTATGGCTACACCTTC,CSVGLGLNYGYTF
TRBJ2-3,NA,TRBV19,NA,TGTGCCAGTAGTATACCCGGCACAGATACGCAGTATTTT,CASSIPGTDTQYF
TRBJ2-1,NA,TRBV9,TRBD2,TGTGCCAGCAGCGGGGGAGGGCCGGGTGAGCAGTTCTTC,CASSGGGPGEQFF
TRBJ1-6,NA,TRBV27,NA,TGTGCCAGCAGTTGGGGCTCTGTGGGTTCACCCCTCCACTTT,CASSWGSVGSPLHF
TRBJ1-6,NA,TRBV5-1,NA,TGCGCCAGCAGCTTGGGACAGCAGTCGTTCAATTCACCCCTCCACTTT,CASSLGQQSFNSPLHF
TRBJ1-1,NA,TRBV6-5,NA,TGTGCCAGCAGGAGTCCACTCCTCTGGGGCACTGAAGCTTTCTTT,CASRSPLLWGTEAFF
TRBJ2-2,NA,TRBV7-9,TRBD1,TGTGCCAGCAGCCGTTCAGGGGGCGGGGAGCTGTTTTTT,CASSRSGGGELFF
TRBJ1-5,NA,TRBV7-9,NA,TGTGCCAGCAGCGACGACAATCAGCCCCAGCATTTT,CASSDDNQPQHF
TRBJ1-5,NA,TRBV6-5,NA,TGTGCCAGCAACGGTGGGGCTGGGAATCAGCCCCAGCATTTT,CASNGGAGNQPQHF
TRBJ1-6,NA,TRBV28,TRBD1,TGTGCCAGCAGTGGGGGACAGATTTATAATTCACCCCTCCACTTT,CASSGGQIYNSPLHF
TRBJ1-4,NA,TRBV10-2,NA,TGCGCCAGCTCGGGATTTTGGTCGGATGAAAAACTGTTTTTT,CASSGFWSDEKLFF
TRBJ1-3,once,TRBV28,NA,TGTGCCAGCAGTCGAGGACCGGGCCTGACAAACACCATATATTTT,CASSRGPGLTNTIYF
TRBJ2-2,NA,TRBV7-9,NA,TGTGCCAGCAGCTTAATGATGAACACCGGGGAGCTGTTTTTT,CASSLMMNTGELFF
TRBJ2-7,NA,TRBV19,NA,TGTGCCAGTAGTATAGATCATTGGAGCGGCGAGCAGTACTTC,CASSIDHWSGEQYF
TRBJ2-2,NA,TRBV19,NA,TGTGCCAGTAGTATATGGCCTCCCCTTAAGAACACCGGGGAGCTGTTTTTT,CASSIWPPLKNTGELFF
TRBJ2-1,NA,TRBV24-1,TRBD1,TGTGCCACCGCCGGGACAGAAAAGAATGAGCAGTTCTTC,CATAGTEKNEQFF
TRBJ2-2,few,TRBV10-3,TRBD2,TGTGCCATCAGTGGGGGACTAGCGACGACCGGGGAGCTGTTTTTT,CAISGGLATTGELFF
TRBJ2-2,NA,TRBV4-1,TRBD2,TGCGCCAGCAGCCAGAGGACTAGCGGGGGGATTACGAACACCGGGGAGCTGTTTTTT,CASSQRTSGGITNTGELFF
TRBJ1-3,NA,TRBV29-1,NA,TGCAGCGTTGCGCTCTCTGGAAACACCATATATTTT,CSVALSGNTIYF
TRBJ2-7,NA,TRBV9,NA,TGTGCCAGCAGCGTAGCGCCAGGGGCCTACGAGCAGTACTTC,CASSVAPGAYEQYF
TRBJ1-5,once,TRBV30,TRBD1,TGTGCCTGGAGCGGACAGGGTCTTTCGGTAGCCCAGCATTTT,CAWSGQGLSVAQHF
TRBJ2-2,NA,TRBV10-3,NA,TGTGCCATCTCTGGGTGGAAGACAAGGACGAACACCGGGGAGCTGTTTTTT,CAISGWKTRTNTGELFF
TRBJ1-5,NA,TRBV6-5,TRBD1,TGTGCCAGCAGCCCCGACAGGGGACGGATTCAGCCCCAGCATTTT,CASSPDRGRIQPQHF
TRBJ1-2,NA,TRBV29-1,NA,TGCAGCGTTGGAATCAGGACCTCCTCGGGCTATGGCTACACCTTC,CSVGIRTSSGYGYTF
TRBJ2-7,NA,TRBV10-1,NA,TGCGCCAGCAGTGAGTCCGGCCAGGTGGGGAAGCAGTACTTC,CASSESGQVGKQYF
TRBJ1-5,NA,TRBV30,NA,TGTGCCACCCAGCAGGGCGATCAGCCCCAGCATTTT,CATQQGDQPQHF
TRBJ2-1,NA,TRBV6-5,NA,TGTGCCAGCAGGCCCCTGCGGCTCAGGAATGAGCAGTTCTTC,CASRPLRLRNEQFF
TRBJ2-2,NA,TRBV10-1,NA,TGCGCCAGCAGTGATGGGGGGAACACCGGGGAGCTGTTTTTT,CASSDGGNTGELFF
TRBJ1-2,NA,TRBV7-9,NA,TGTGCCAGCAGCCCTACGGGGAATGGCTACACCTTC,CASSPTGNGYTF
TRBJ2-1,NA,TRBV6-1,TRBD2,TGTGCCAGCAGTGAGGGGCTAGCGGGACTCAATGAGCAGTTCTTC,CASSEGLAGLNEQFF
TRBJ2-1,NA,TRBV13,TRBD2,TGTGCCAGCAGCGTTAGCGGGGGGGCTAGGGTTGAGCAGTTCTTC,CASSVSGGARVEQFF
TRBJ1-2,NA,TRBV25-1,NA,TGTGCCAGCAGTAAAGGGGTTGGGGCCTATGGCTACACCTTC,CASSKGVGAYGYTF
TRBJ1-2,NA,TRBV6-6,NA,TGTGCCACCGACCCGGGGGGGATGCGGGGCTACACCTTC,CATDPGGMRGYTF
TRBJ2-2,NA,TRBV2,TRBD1,TGTGCCAGCAGTGAAACCGGGACAGGGGCCACCGGGGAGCTGTTTTTT,CASSETGTGATGELFF